This T cell receptor beta chain was sequenced during a study of blood T cell repertoires in COVID-19. Across the whole study: The United States, Italy and Spain provided the acute and convalescent COVID-19 samples.

Germline CDR1 is LNHDA and CDR2 is SQIVND (reference sequence). The CDR3 loop spans 15 amino acids. The repertoire was sequenced with immunoSEQ multiplex PCR; TCRdb's copy has only in-frame clones and lacks some. The sample holds fewer than 150,000 clones; around nine tenths are singletons and the top ten take about 10%. The chain links TRBV19 to TRBJ2-2; TRBD2 matches 8 bases. The sample was peripheral blood. This TCR came from a man aged 45 to 65 with active or convalescent COVID-19. CDR3 bases: TGTTCCAACATCCCGGGAGGGCCTGGCACCGGGGAGCTGTTTTTT. This gives the protein CSNIPGGPGTGELFF.